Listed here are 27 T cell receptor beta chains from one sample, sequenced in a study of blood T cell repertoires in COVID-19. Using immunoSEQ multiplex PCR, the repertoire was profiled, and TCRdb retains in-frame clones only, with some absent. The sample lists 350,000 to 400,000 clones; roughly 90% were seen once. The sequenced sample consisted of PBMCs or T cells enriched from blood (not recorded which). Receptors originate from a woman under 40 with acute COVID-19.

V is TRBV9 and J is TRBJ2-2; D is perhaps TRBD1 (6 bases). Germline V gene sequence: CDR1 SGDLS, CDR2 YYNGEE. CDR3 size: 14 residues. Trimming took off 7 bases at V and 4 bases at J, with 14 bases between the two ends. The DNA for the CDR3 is TGTGCCAGCGGGAAACAGGGAGCCACCGGGGAGCTGTTTTTT. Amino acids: CASGKQGATGELFF.

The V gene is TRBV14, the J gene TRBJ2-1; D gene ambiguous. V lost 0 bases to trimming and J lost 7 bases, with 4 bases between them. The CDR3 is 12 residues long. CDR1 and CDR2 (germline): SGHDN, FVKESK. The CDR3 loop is CASSQDLNEQFF. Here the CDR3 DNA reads TGTGCCAGCAGCCAAGATCTGAATGAGCAGTTCTTC.

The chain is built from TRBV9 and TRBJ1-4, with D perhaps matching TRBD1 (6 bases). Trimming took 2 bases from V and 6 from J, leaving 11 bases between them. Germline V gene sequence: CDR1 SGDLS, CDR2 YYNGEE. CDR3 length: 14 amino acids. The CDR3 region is CASSVDRYHEKLFF. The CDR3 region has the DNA TGTGCCAGCAGCGTCGACAGGTATCATGAAAAACTGTTTTTT.

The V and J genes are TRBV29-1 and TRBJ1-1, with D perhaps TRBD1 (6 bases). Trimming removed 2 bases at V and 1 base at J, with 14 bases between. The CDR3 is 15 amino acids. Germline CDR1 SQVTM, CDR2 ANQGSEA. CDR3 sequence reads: CSVELQGVRNTEAFF. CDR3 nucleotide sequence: TGCAGCGTTGAACTACAGGGAGTAAGGAACACTGAAGCTTTCTTT.

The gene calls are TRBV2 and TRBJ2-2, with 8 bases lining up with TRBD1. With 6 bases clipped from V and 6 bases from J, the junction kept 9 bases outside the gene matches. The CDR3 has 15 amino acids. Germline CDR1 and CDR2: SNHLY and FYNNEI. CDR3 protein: CASSPLAQGAGELFF. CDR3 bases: TGTGCCAGCAGCCCTCTGGCACAGGGGGCCGGGGAGCTGTTTTTT.

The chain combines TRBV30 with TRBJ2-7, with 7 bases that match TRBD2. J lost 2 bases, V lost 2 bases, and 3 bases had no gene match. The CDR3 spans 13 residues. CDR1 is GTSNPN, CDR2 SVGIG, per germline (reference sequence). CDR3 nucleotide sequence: TGTGCCTGGAGTATGCGGGGGACCTACGAGCAGTACTTC. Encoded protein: CAWSMRGTYEQYF.

CDR3 nucleotides: TGTGCCAGCTCCAGACAGGGGGACAGCGAGCAGTACTTC. It translates to CASSRQGDSEQYF. The V gene is TRBV18, the J gene TRBJ2-7; the match to TRBD1 covers 9 bases. The CDR3 is 13 amino acids. V dropped 6 bases and J dropped 6; count of bases not matched to a gene: 6. The germline CDR1 and CDR2 sequences are KGHSH and LQKENI. Filled out from reference TRBV18 and TRBJ2-7, the complete variable domain reads NAGVMQNPRHLVRRRGQEARLRCSPMKGHSHVYWYRQLPEEGLKFMVYLQKENIIDESGMPKERFSAEFPKEGPSILRIQQVVRGDSAAYFCASSRQGDSEQYFGPGTRLTVT.

CDR3 sequence: CASRSLVFSVTEAFF. The CDR3 DNA reads TGTGCCAGTAGGAGCCTAGTATTCAGCGTTACTGAAGCTTTCTTT. The chain combines TRBV19 with TRBJ1-1; D is ambiguous. CDR3 size: 15 residues. The V gene's germline CDR1 is LNHDA and CDR2 SQIVND (reference sequence). V was clipped by 6 bases and J by 5 bases, with 19 bases between them.

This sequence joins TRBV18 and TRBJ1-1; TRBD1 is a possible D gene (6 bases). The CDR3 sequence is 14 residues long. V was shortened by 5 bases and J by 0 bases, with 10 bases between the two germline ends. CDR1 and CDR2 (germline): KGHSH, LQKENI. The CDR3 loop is CASSRTDLNTEAFF. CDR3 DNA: TGTGCCAGCTCAAGGACAGACTTGAACACTGAAGCTTTCTTT.

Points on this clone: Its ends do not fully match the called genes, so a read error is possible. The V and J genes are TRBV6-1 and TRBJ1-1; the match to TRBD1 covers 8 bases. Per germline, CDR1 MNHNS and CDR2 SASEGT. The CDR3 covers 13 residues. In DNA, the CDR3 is TGTGCCAGCGGTGACAGGGGGAACACTGAAGCTTTCTTT. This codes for CASGDRGNTEAFF.

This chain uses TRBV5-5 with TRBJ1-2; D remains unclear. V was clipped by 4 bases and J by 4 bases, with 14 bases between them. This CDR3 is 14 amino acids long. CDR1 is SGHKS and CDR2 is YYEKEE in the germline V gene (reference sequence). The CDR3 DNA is TGTGCCAGCAGCGAGATCCGGTTGAGCTATGGCTACACCTTC. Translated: CASSEIRLSYGYTF.

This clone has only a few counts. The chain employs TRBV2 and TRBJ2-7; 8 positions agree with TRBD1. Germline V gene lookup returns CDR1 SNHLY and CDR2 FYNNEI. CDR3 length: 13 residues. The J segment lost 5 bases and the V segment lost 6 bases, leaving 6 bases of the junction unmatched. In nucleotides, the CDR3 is TGTGCCAGCAGGGAGGACAGGGAAAACGAGCAGTACTTC. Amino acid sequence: CASREDRENEQYF.

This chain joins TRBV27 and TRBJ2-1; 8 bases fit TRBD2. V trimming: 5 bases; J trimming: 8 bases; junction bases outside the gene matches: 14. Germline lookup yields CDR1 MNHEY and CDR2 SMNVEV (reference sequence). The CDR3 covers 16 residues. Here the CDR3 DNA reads TGTGCCAGCAGTAGCAGGTTAACTAGCGGTGGCGATGAGCAGTTCTTC. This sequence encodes CASSSRLTSGGDEQFF.

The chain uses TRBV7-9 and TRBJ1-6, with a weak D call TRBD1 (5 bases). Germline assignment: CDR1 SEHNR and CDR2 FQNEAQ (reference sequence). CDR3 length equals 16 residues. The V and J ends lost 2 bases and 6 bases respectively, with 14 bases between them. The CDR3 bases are TGTGCCAGCAGCTTATCGTCCGGGGGTGTTAATTCACCCCTCCACTTT. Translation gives CASSLSSGGVNSPLHF.

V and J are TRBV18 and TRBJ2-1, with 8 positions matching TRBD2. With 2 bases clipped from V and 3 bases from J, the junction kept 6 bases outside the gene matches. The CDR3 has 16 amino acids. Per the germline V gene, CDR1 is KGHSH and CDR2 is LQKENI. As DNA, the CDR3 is TGTGCCAGCTCACCAGGACTAGCCCCCCACTACAATGAGCAGTTCTTC. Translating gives CASSPGLAPHYNEQFF.

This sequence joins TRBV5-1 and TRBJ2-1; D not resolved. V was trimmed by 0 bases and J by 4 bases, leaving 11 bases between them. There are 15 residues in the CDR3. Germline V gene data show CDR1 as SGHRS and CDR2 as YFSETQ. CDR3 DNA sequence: TGCGCCAGCAGCTTGGTCTCGATGGAGTACAATGAGCAGTTCTTC. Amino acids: CASSLVSMEYNEQFF.

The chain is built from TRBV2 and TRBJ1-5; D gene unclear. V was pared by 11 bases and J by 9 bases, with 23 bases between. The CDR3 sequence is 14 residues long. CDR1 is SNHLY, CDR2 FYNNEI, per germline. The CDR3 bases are TGTGCCCAGCAACGACACCATCACTTGGGGCCCCAGCATTTT. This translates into CAQQRHHHLGPQHF.

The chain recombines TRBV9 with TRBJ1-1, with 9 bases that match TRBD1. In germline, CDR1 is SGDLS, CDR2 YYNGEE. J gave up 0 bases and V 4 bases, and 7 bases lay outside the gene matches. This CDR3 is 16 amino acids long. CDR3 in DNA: TGTGCCAGCAGCCGCACCGGGACAGGGATGAACACTGAAGCTTTCTTT. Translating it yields CASSRTGTGMNTEAFF.

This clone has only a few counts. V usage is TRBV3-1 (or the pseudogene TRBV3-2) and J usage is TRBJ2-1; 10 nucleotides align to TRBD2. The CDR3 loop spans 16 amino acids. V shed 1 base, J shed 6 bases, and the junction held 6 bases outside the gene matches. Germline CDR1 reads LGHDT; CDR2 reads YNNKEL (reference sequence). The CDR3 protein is CASSQASGGAVNEQFF. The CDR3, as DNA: TGTGCCAGCAGCCAAGCAAGCGGGGGGGCCGTCAATGAGCAGTTCTTC.

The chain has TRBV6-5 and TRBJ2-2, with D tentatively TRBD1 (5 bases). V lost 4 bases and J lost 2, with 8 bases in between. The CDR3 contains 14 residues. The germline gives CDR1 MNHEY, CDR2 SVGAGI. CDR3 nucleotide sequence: TGTGCCAGCAGTTTGACAGATAACACCGGGGAGCTGTTTTTT. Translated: CASSLTDNTGELFF.

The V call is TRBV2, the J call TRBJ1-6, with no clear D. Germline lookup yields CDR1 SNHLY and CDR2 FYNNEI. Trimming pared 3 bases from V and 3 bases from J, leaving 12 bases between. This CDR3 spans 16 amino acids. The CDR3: CASSDILADYNSPLHF. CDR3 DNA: TGTGCCAGCAGTGATATTCTCGCGGACTATAATTCACCCCTCCACTTT.

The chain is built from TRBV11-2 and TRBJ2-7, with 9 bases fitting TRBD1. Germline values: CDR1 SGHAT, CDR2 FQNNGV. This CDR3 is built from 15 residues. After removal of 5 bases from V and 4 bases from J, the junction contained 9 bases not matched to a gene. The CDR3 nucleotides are TGTGCCAGCAGCGTCTCCCGGGACAGGGTTTACGAGCAGTACTTC. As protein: CASSVSRDRVYEQYF. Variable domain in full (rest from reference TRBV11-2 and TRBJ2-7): EAGVAQSPRYKIIEKRQSVAFWCNPISGHATLYWYQQILGQGPKLLIQFQNNGVVDDSQLPKDRFSAERLKGVDSTLKIQPAKLEDSAVYLCASSVSRDRVYEQYFGPGTRLTVT.

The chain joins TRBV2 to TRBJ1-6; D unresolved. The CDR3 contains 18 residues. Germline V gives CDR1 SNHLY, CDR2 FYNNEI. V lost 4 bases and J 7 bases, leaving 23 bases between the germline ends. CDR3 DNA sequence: TGTGCCAGCAGTGCCCGGGTCAAGGGAGGTATATACAATTCACCCCTCCACTTT. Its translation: CASSARVKGGIYNSPLHF.

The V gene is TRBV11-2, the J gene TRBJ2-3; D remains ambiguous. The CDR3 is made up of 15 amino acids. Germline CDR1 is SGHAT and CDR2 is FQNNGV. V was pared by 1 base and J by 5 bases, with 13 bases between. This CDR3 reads CASSLVVSSGDTQYF. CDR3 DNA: TGTGCCAGCAGCTTAGTGGTGTCATCCGGAGATACGCAGTATTTT.

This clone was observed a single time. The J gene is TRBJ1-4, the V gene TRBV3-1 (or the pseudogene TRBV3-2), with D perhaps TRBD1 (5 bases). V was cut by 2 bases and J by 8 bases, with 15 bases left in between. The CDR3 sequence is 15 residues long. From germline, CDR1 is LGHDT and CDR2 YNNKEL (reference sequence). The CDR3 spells CASSQRGGGLEKLFF. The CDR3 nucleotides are TGTGCCAGCAGCCAACGGGGGGGTGGCTTGGAAAAACTGTTTTTT.

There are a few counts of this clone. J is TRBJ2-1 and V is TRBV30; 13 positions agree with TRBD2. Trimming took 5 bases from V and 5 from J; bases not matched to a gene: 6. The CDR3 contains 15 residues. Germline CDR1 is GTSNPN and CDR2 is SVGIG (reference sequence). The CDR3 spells CAWGAGTSGDNEQFF. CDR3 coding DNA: TGTGCCTGGGGGGCCGGGACTAGCGGGGACAATGAGCAGTTCTTC.

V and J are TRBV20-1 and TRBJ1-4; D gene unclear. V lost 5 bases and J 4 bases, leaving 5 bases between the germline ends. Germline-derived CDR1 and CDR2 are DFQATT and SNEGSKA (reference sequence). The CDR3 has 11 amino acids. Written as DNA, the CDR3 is TGCAGTGCTTCGAGTAATGAAAAACTGTTTTTT. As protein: CSASSNEKLFF.